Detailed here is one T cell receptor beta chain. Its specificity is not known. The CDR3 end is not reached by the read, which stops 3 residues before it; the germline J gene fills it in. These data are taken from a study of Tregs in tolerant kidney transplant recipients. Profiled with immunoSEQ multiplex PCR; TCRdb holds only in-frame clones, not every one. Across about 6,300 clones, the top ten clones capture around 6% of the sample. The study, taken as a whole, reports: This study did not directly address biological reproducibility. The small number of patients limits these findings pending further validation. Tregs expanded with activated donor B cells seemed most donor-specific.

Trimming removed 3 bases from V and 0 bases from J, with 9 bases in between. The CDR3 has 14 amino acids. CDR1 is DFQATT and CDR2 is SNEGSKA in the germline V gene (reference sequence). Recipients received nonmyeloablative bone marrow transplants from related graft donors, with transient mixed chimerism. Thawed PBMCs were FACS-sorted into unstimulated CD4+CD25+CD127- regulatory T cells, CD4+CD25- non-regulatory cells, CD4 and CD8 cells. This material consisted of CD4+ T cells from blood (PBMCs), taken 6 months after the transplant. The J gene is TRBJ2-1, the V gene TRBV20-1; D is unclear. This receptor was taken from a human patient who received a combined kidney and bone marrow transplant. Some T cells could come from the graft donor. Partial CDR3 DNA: TGCAGTGCTAGCAGGAAGAGCTCCTACAATGAG. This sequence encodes CSASRKSSYNE. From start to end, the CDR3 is CSASRKSSYNEQFF.